This T cell receptor (beta chain) was captured in a study of spatial heterogeneity in lung cancer. The study's findings and limits: At resection, ubiquitous expanded tumor TCRs appeared in blood more than at follow-up.

As to time point: sample taken at primary tumor resection. Whole RNA was taken from tumor, nontumor lung or frozen PBMC; it was then sequenced unsorted. The sample holds many counts of this clonotype. Its antigen is still unknown. TCR cDNA molecules each carried a unique molecular identifier. TCRdb independently ran MiXCR on the 5' RACE reads; one entry per CDR3 protein. This table has about 41,000 distinct CDR3 sequences, about 11% appearing once. This CDR3 has 16 residues. Germline CDR1 and CDR2: MNHEY and SVGAGI. The J segment lost 8 bases and the V segment lost 6 bases, leaving 13 bases of the junction unmatched.

This TCR was recovered from a female donor with early-stage non-small cell lung cancer. The chain uses TRBV6-5 and TRBJ2-1; 10 bases match TRBD2. Sequencing used PBMCs, obtained at surgery. CDR3 amino acids: CASSPASGGPGDEQFF. The CDR3 DNA sequence: TGTGCCAGCAGCCCCGCTAGCGGGGGCCCCGGGGATGAGCAGTTCTTC.